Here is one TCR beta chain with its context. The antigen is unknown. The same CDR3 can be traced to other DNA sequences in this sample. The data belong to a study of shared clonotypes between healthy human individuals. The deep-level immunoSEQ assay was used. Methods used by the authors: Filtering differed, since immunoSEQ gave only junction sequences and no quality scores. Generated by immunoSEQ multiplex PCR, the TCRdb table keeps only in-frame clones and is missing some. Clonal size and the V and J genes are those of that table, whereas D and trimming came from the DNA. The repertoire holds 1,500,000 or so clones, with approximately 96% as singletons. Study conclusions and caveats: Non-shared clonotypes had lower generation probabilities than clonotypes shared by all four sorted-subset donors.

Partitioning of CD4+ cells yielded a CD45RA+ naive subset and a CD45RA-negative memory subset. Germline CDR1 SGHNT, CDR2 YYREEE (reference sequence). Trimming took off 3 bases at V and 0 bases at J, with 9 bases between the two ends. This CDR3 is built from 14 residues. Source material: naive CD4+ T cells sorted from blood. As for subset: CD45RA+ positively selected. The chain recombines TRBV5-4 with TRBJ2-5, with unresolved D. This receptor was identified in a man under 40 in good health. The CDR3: CASSSTSYQETQYF. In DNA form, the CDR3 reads TGTGCCAGCAGCTCCACAAGTTACCAAGAGACCCAGTACTTC.